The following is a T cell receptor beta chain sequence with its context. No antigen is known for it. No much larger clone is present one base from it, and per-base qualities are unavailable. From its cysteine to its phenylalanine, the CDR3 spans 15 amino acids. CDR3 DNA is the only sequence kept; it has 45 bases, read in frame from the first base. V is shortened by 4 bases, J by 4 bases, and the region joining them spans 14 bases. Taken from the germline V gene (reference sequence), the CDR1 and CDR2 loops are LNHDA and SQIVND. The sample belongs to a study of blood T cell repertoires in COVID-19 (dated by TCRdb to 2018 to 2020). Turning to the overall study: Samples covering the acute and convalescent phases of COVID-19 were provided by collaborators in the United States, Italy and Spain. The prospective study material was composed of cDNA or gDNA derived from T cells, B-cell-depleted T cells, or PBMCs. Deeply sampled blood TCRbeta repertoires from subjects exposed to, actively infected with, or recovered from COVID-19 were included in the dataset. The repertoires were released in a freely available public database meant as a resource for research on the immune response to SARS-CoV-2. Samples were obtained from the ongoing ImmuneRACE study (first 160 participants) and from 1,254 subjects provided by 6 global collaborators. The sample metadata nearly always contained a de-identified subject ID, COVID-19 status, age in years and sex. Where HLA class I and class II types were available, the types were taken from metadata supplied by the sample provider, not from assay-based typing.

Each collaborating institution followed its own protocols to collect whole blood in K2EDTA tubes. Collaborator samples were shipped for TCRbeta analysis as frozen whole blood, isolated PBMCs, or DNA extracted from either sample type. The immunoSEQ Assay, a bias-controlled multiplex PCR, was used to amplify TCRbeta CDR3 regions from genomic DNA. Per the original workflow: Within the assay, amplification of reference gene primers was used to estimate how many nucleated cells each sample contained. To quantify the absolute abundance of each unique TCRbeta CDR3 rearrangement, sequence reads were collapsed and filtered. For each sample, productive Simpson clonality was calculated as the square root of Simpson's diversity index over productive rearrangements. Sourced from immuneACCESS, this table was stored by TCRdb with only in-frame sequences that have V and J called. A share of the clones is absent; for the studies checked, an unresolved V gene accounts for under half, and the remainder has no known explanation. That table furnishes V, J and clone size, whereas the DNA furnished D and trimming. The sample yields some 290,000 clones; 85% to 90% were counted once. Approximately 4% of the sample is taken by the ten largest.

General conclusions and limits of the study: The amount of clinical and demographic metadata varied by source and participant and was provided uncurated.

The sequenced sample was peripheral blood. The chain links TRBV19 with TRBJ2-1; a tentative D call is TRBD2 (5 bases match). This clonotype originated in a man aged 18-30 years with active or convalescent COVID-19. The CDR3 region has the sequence CASSKQPRGYNEQFF. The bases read TGTGCCAGTAGTAAACAGCCCCGAGGGTACAATGAGCAGTTCTTC. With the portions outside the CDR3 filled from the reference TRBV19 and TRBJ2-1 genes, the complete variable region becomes DGGITQSPKYLFRKEGQNVTLSCEQNLNHDAMYWYRQDPGQGLRLIYYSQIVNDFQKGDIAEGYSVSREKKESFPLTVTSAQKNPTAFYLCASSKQPRGYNEQFFGPGTRLTVL.